Presented here are 24 T cell receptor beta chains from one specimen sequenced in a study of T cell responses to AZD1222 COVID-19 vaccine. Libraries were prepared by immunoSEQ multiplex PCR; TCRdb keeps only in-frame clonotypes and omits some of them. The top ten clones hold approximately 6.5% of a sample with some 130,000 clones, 90% to 95% of them seen once. The source material was peripheral blood, sampled 28 days after the second AZD1222 dose. The receptors stem from an adult who received the AZD1222 COVID-19 vaccine.

The chain couples TRBV10-3 to TRBJ2-2, with D possibly matching TRBD1 (6 bases). Trimming took 8 bases from V and 5 from J, leaving 12 bases between them. The CDR3 is made up of 13 amino acids. In germline, CDR1 is ENHRY, CDR2 SYGVKD. This CDR3 is CAIAGVRTGELFF. The CDR3 DNA follows: TGTGCCATCGCAGGGGTACGAACCGGGGAGCTGTTTTTT.

This chain links TRBV6-2 or TRBV6-3 with TRBJ1-1, with D unresolved. Germline assignment: CDR1 MNHEY and CDR2 SVGEGT. The CDR3 length is 13 residues. Trimming stripped 4 bases from V and 5 bases from J, with 11 bases between. CDR3: CASSSPRSTEAFF. The CDR3 DNA sequence: TGTGCCAGCAGTTCCCCCAGGAGTACTGAAGCTTTCTTT.

This chain uses TRBV5-6 with TRBJ1-2, with D possibly matching TRBD1 (6 bases). The CDR3 runs to 15 residues. The germline V and J ends were trimmed by 0 bases and 4 bases, with 13 bases remaining between them. Germline loops: CDR1 SGHDT, CDR2 YYEEEE. The CDR3 DNA reads as TGTGCCAGCAGCTTGGGACAGGAGTCCTTCTATGGCTACACCTTC. As protein: CASSLGQESFYGYTF. The full variable domain, with the rest looked up from reference TRBV5-6 and TRBJ1-2, is DAGVTQSPTHLIKTRGQQVTLRCSPKSGHDTVSWYQQALGQGPQFIFQYYEEEERQRGNFPDRFSGHQFPNYSSELNVNALLLGDSALYLCASSLGQESFYGYTFGSGTRLTVV.

The chain links TRBV5-5 to TRBJ2-7; D call uncertain. The CDR3 length is 11 residues. Germline assignment: CDR1 SGHKS and CDR2 YYEKEE (reference sequence). V lost 4 bases and J 4 bases, leaving 6 bases between the germline ends. In DNA form, the CDR3 reads TGTGCCAGCAGCCTCCGTTACGAGCAGTACTTC. Protein product: CASSLRYEQYF.

The chain employs TRBV6-6 and TRBJ1-1, with TRBD1 identical over 10 bases. After removal of 4 bases from V and 6 bases from J, the junction contained 5 bases not matched to a gene. This CDR3 comprises 14 residues. The V gene's germline CDR1 is MNHNY and CDR2 SVGAGI (reference sequence). The CDR3, as DNA: TGTGCCAGCAGTTGGGACAGGGGAAAGTCTGAAGCTTTCTTT. It encodes CASSWDRGKSEAFF.

This clone was observed a handful of times. The chain is built from TRBV4-2 and TRBJ2-2; 11 positions agree with TRBD2. The J segment lost 5 bases and the V segment lost 5 bases, leaving 7 bases of the junction unmatched. Germline CDR1 LGHNA, CDR2 YNFKEQ. CDR3 size: 16 residues. CDR3 residues: CASSAGLAGGTGELFF. The CDR3 nucleotides read TGTGCCAGCAGCGCAGGGCTAGCGGGGGGAACCGGGGAGCTGTTTTTT.

The CDR3 spells CASTRQNTGELFF. For the CDR3, the DNA is TGTGCCAGCACCCGACAGAACACCGGGGAGCTGTTTTTT. This chain links TRBV9 with TRBJ2-2; D not certain. This CDR3 has 13 amino acids. Germline V gene data show CDR1 as SGDLS and CDR2 as YYNGEE. V shed 6 bases and J shed 1 base, with 7 bases lying between them.

The V and J genes are TRBV4-1 and TRBJ1-5; no definite D call. The CDR3 is 15 residues long. Trimming removed 1 base from V and 5 bases from J, with 12 bases in between. Germline V gives CDR1 MGHRA, CDR2 YSYEKL. The CDR3 loop reads CASSQGVLIHQPQHF. In DNA, the CDR3 is TGCGCCAGCAGCCAAGGGGTTCTGATACATCAGCCCCAGCATTTT.

V and J are TRBV4-2 and TRBJ1-5; 7 bases are a match to TRBD1. The germline V gene has CDR1 LGHNA and CDR2 YNFKEQ. With 0 bases clipped from V and 7 bases from J, the junction kept 15 bases outside the gene matches. This CDR3 is 18 amino acids long. The CDR3, as DNA: TGTGCCAGCAGCCAAGATGACGGGACAGAAGCAATCCTGCAGCCCCAGCATTTT. Protein product: CASSQDDGTEAILQPQHF.

The rearrangement joins TRBV5-6 to TRBJ2-6; no firm D call. V lost 6 bases and J lost 9, with 13 bases in between. CDR3 length equals 13 residues. Germline V lookup: CDR1 SGHDT, CDR2 YYEEEE. CDR3 region: CASMETTGNVLTF. The CDR3 DNA is TGTGCCAGCATGGAGACGACCGGCAACGTCCTGACTTTC.

The CDR3 bases are TGTGCCACCAGCAGGACCTTAGGTGGTGAAGCTTTCTTT. Translation: CATSRTLGGEAFF. J is TRBJ1-1 and V is TRBV15; D is unresolved. Germline CDR1 reads LNHNV; CDR2 reads YYDKDF (reference sequence). There are 13 residues in the CDR3. V shed 3 bases and J shed 7 bases, with 12 bases lying between them.

The chain is built from TRBV28 and TRBJ2-5; the D gene is possibly TRBD1 (6 bases). Trimming removed 5 bases from V and 6 bases from J, with 19 bases in between. Germline CDR1 is MDHEN and CDR2 is SYDVKM. There are 15 residues in the CDR3. CDR3 protein: CASSPLLGGAQTQYF. The CDR3 bases are TGTGCCAGCAGTCCCCTTCTTGGGGGCGCGCAGACCCAGTACTTC.

V usage is TRBV4-3 and J usage is TRBJ2-3, with 9 bases matching TRBD2. The CDR3 spans 16 residues. Per the germline V gene, CDR1 is LGHNA and CDR2 is YSLEER. Losses at the gene ends were 3 bases for V and 4 bases for J; bases not matched to a gene: 8. The CDR3: CASSQGDSGGPDTQYF. CDR3 in DNA: TGCGCCAGCAGCCAGGGGGACAGCGGGGGGCCAGATACGCAGTATTTT.

This clone showed up just once. The chain couples TRBV4-1 to TRBJ2-1; the match to TRBD1 covers 7 bases. The CDR3 runs to 17 residues. V gave up 4 bases and J gave up 4 bases; unmatched junction bases: 13. The germline CDR1 and CDR2 sequences are MGHRA and YSYEKL. In DNA form, the CDR3 reads TGCGCCAGCAGCCCTTACCCCCCGGCCAGGGGGTACAATGAGCAGTTCTTC. Translated, it gives CASSPYPPARGYNEQFF.

This clone was counted once. This chain uses TRBV11-1 with TRBJ1-1; 7 positions match TRBD1. V shed 5 bases, J shed 0 bases, and the junction held 3 bases outside the gene matches. This CDR3 region has 14 residues. Germline loops: CDR1 SGHAT, CDR2 FQDESV (reference sequence). In nucleotides, the CDR3 is TGTGCCAGCAGCCAAACAGGGGTGAACACTGAAGCTTTCTTT. Protein product: CASSQTGVNTEAFF.

The gene calls are TRBV9 and TRBJ1-4; 8 bases are shared with TRBD1. This CDR3 has 16 amino acids. J was trimmed by 8 bases and V by 0 bases; bases with no gene match: 9. The V gene's germline CDR1 is SGDLS and CDR2 YYNGEE. The CDR3 nucleotides read TGTGCCAGCAGCGTAGAAGGGGGACAGGTCGGGGAAAAACTGTTTTTT. Its protein product is CASSVEGGQVGEKLFF. The full variable domain, in which reference TRBV9 and TRBJ1-4 provide the parts outside the CDR3, is DSGVTQTPKHLITATGQRVTLRCSPRSGDLSVYWYQQSLDQGLQFLIQYYNGEERAKGNILERFSAQQFPDLHSELNLSSLELGDSALYFCASSVEGGQVGEKLFFGSGTQLSVL.

CDR3 loop: CASSISGGRIETQYF. The CDR3 DNA sequence: TGTGCCAGCAGCATTAGCGGGGGACGAATCGAGACCCAGTACTTC. This sequence joins TRBV7-8 and TRBJ2-5; TRBD2 matches at 9 bases. The CDR3 contains 15 residues. Trimming removed 5 bases from V and 5 bases from J; junction bases left unmatched: 9. Germline CDR1 reads SGHVS; CDR2 reads FQNEAQ. Filled out from reference TRBV7-8 and TRBJ2-5, the complete variable domain reads GAGVSQSPRYKVAKRGQDVALRCDPISGHVSLFWYQQALGQGPEFLTYFQNEAQLDKSGLPSDRFFAERPEGSVSTLKIQRTQQEDSAVYLCASSISGGRIETQYFGPGTRLLVL.

This clone showed up just once. The V and J genes are TRBV5-8 and TRBJ1-4, with TRBD1 matching 7 bases. Germline CDR1 SGHTS, CDR2 YDEGEE. The CDR3 contains 15 residues. With 3 bases clipped from V and 8 bases from J, the junction kept 10 bases outside the gene matches. The DNA of the CDR3 is TGTGCCAGCAGCTCCGGGACAGCGAGAGACGAAAAACTGTTTTTT. As protein: CASSSGTARDEKLFF.

The genes are TRBV9 and TRBJ2-1, with 16 bases matching TRBD2. The CDR3 contains 15 residues. Germline V lookup: CDR1 SGDLS, CDR2 YYNGEE. Losses at the gene ends were 3 bases for V and 12 bases for J; bases not matched to a gene: 6. The CDR3: CASSGGTSGGEGQFF. CDR3 sequence (DNA): TGTGCCAGCAGCGGAGGGACTAGCGGGGGGGAAGGGCAGTTCTTC.

The genes are TRBV24-1 and TRBJ2-3; the match to TRBD1 covers 8 bases. Germline loops: CDR1 KGHDR, CDR2 SFDVKD. This CDR3 region has 15 residues. The V and J ends lost 4 bases and 2 bases, in that order; junction bases with no gene match: 4. The CDR3 DNA reads as TGTGCCACCAGTGAGCCAGGGGGCCACACAGATACGCAGTATTTT. It encodes CATSEPGGHTDTQYF.

CDR3 nucleotide sequence: TGTGCCAGCAACCCCCATCCCCGGCAGACTACTGGCAATGAGCAGTTCTTC. This gives the protein CASNPHPRQTTGNEQFF. The chain recombines TRBV28 with TRBJ2-1; D is perhaps TRBD2 (5 bases). V shed 7 bases and J shed 6 bases, with 25 bases lying between them. Germline V gene sequence: CDR1 MDHEN, CDR2 SYDVKM. The CDR3 consists of 17 residues.

The chain is built from TRBV18 and TRBJ1-1, with 8 positions matching TRBD1. Losses at the gene ends were 6 bases for V and 0 bases for J; bases not matched to a gene: 9. The germline V gene has CDR1 KGHSH and CDR2 LQKENI. The length of the CDR3 is 16 residues. The CDR3 here is CASSPTGAIMNTEAFF. In DNA, the CDR3 is TGTGCCAGCTCCCCGACAGGGGCGATCATGAACACTGAAGCTTTCTTT.

This clone was observed once. The V and J genes are TRBV19 and TRBJ1-2, with 7 bases lining up with TRBD1. The CDR3 has 13 amino acids. Germline V lookup: CDR1 LNHDA, CDR2 SQIVND (reference sequence). J gave up 8 bases and V 3 bases, and 6 bases lay outside the gene matches. In nucleotides, the CDR3 is TGTGCCAGTAGTATCACAGGGGTGGCGGGCTACACCTTC. It codes for CASSITGVAGYTF. The full variable domain, rest sourced from reference TRBV19 and TRBJ1-2, is DGGITQSPKYLFRKEGQNVTLSCEQNLNHDAMYWYRQDPGQGLRLIYYSQIVNDFQKGDIAEGYSVSREKKESFPLTVTSAQKNPTAFYLCASSITGVAGYTFGSGTRLTVV.

The chain carries TRBV6-5 and TRBJ1-1; possibly TRBD1 for D (5 bases). Trimming took off 2 bases at V and 11 bases at J, with 18 bases between the two ends. There are 14 residues in the CDR3. Per the germline V gene, CDR1 is MNHEY and CDR2 is SVGAGI. In DNA, the CDR3 is TGTGCCAGCAGTTACGCCCGGACGGGGGGAGAGGCTTTCTTT. The encoded protein is CASSYARTGGEAFF.